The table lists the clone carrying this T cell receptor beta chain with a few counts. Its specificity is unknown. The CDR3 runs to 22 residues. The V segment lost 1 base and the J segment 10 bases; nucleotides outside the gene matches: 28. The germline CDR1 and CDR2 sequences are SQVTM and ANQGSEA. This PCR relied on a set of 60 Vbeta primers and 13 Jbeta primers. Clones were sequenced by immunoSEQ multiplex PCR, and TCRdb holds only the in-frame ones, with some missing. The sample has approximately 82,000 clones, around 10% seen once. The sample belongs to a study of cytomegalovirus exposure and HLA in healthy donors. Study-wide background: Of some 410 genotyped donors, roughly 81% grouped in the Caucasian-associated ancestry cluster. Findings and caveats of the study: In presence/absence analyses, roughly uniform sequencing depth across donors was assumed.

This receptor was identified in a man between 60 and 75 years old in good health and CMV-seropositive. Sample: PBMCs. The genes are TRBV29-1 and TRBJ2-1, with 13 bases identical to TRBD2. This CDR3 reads CSVEGGDTGRTSGRWSAGEQFF. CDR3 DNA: TGCAGCGTTGAAGGCGGGGACACCGGGAGGACTAGCGGGAGATGGTCGGCCGGGGAGCAGTTCTTC.